Listed below are T cell receptor beta chains from one sample, sequenced in a study of blood T cell repertoires in COVID-19. Sequencing used immunoSEQ multiplex PCR; TCRdb keeps in-frame clones, though not all of them. The data contain a few hundred thousand clones, around 80% of them singletons. Sequenced sample: peripheral blood. These receptors came from a woman aged 50 to 60 with acute or convalescent COVID-19. CDR3s include the opening cysteine and the closing phenylalanine or tryptophan. A D gene is named only where the DNA matches it firmly. Not all rows give a size; the values are once, few, many and, for expanded clones, a class.

>-|TRBJ1-1|-|TRBV24-1
CATSAMTGEAFF
TGTGCCACCAGCGCTATGACAGGAGAAGCTTTCTTT
>-|TRBJ1-2|TRBD1|TRBV5-1
CASSPTPGTGSGYTF
TGCGCCAGCAGCCCGACCCCGGGGACAGGGAGTGGCTACACCTTC
>-|TRBJ1-2|-|TRBV7-2
CASSPPGGSLATYGYTF
TGTGCCAGCAGCCCCCCGGGAGGGAGTTTGGCTACCTACGGCTACACCTTC
>-|TRBJ2-2|-|TRBV24-1
CATSTPAAGTGELFF
TGTGCCACCAGCACCCCGGCGGCGGGAACCGGGGAGCTGTTTTTT
>-|TRBJ2-1|TRBD2|TRBV3-1/TRBV3-2
CASSPSRGAYNEQFF
TGTGCCAGCAGCCCCTCGCGGGGGGCCTACAATGAGCAGTTCTTC
>-|TRBJ2-5|-|TRBV10-3
CAISESRILETQYF
TGTGCCATCAGTGAATCTAGGATACTGGAGACCCAGTACTTC
>-|TRBJ2-7|TRBD2|TRBV3-1/TRBV3-2
CASSQVAAAGERHEQYF
TGTGCCAGCAGCCAAGTGGCTGCAGCGGGAGAGCGACACGAGCAGTACTTC
>once|TRBJ2-3|TRBD1|TRBV2
CASSPRQGGGTDTQYF
TGTGCCAGCAGTCCCAGACAGGGGGGAGGGACAGATACGCAGTATTTT
>-|TRBJ1-2|-|TRBV27
CASSLSRAPGIGYTF
TGTGCCAGCAGTTTGTCGAGGGCGCCGGGGATTGGCTACACCTTC
>-|TRBJ1-2|-|TRBV7-9
CASSLTGDRGYTF
TGTGCCAGCAGCCTTACGGGGGATCGGGGCTACACCTTC
>-|TRBJ2-5|-|TRBV3-1/TRBV3-2
CASSQGSEETQYF
TGTGCCAGCAGCCAAGGATCAGAAGAGACCCAGTACTTC